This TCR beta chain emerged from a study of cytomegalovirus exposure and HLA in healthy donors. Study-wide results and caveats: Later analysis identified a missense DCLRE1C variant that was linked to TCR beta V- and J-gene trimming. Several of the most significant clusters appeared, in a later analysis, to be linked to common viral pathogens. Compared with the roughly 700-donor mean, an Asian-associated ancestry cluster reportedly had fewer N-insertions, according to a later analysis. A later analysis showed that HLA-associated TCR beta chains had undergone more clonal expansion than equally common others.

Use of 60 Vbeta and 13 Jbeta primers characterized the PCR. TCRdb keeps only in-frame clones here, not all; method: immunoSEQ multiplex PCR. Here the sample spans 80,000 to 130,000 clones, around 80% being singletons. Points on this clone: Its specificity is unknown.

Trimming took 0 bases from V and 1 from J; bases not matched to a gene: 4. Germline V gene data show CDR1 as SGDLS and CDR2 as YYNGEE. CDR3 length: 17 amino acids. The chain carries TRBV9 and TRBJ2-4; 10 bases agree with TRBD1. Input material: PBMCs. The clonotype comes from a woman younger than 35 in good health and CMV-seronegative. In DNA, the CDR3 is TGTGCCAGCAGCGTAGAGGACAGGGGGGGTGCCAAAAACATTCAGTACTTC. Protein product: CASSVEDRGGAKNIQYF. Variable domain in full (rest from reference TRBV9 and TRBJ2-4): DSGVTQTPKHLITATGQRVTLRCSPRSGDLSVYWYQQSLDQGLQFLIQYYNGEERAKGNILERFSAQQFPDLHSELNLSSLELGDSALYFCASSVEDRGGAKNIQYFGAGTRLSVL.